This record covers a single T cell receptor beta chain. Its target is unknown. An end of the junction does not agree with germline; a read error may underlie this. The data were obtained in a study of T cells in Graves' hyperthyroidism and ophthalmopathy. Study results and limitations: Ophthalmopathy was told apart from stable hyperthyroidism by a 13 V-J model.

The CDR3 totals 13 residues. CDR1 is ENHRY, CDR2 SYGVKD, per germline. It was RNA transcripts that yielded the amplified TCR beta CDR3 regions. When the TCR CDR3 underwent first-round RT-PCR, the HTBI primer set was used. TCRdb reanalysed the multiplex PCR reads using MiXCR and keeps one entry per CDR3 protein. Here the sample spans 600,000 to 700,000 distinct CDR3 sequences, just under 45% being singletons. The TCR was taken from an adult man with Graves' disease, either hyperthyroidism or ophthalmopathy (not recorded which). This chain connects TRBV10-3 to TRBJ1-4; no reliable D call. The sequencing sample was made of peripheral blood or thyroid tissue (not recorded which). This CDR3 is CASSESWNEKLFF. The CDR3 nucleotides read TGTGCCAGCAGTGAGTCCTGGAATGAAAAACTGTTTTTT.